Below, one T cell receptor (beta chain) is given with its context. The antigen is undetermined. Total RNA, at least 5 micrograms per sample, came from PBMCs. This sample was taken from a study of blood T cells in healthy people across ages. Study outcomes and limitations: When set beside aged donors, long-lived donors presented more naive CD4+ cells and higher diversity.

There are 17 residues in the CDR3. V shed 0 bases and J 5 bases; nucleotides not matched to a gene: 8. CDR1 is SGHTA, CDR2 FQGNSA, per germline. It was with a sample-barcoded 5' primer and a J-beta primer mix that a second PCR of roughly 7 to 12 cycles was run. Sequencing of every sample gave 3 million or more CDR3-containing paired-end reads. TCRdb reprocessed the 5' RACE reads via MiXCR and lists one record per CDR3 protein. The sample carries roughly 680,000 distinct CDR3 sequences, 49% recorded once. This TCR was sampled from a woman aged 60-70 years in good health. This chain joins TRBV7-2 and TRBJ2-1; TRBD2 matches 9 bases. The sequencing sample was made of blood. As DNA, the CDR3 is TGTGCCAGCAGCTTAGCGCCTACTAGCGGGTTTCACAATGAGCAGTTCTTC. Translating gives CASSLAPTSGFHNEQFF. Together with reference TRBV7-2 and TRBJ2-1, the CDR3 gives the full variable domain: GAGVSQSPSNKVTEKGKDVELRCDPISGHTALYWYRQSLGQGLEFLIYFQGNSAPDKSGLPSDRFSAERTGGSVSTLTIQRTQQEDSAVYLCASSLAPTSGFHNEQFFGPGTRLTVL.